This TCR beta chain is from a study of blood T cell repertoires in COVID-19. Turning to the study itself: Researchers got acute and convalescent COVID-19 samples from the United States, Italy and Spain. Sources were T cells, B-cell-depleted T cells, or PBMCs; the material itself was cDNA or gDNA.

Everyone who took part was 18 to 89 years old, and they came from 20 to 25 US areas. Authors' methods: Reference gene primer amplification gave nucleated cell count estimates. Data came from immunoSEQ multiplex PCR; TCRdb stores just in-frame clones and leaves some out. That table gives V, J and clone size, and the DNA gave D and trimming. Altogether 300,000 to 350,000 clones are present, over 70% being singletons, with the ten largest covering more than 5%. The germline CDR1 and CDR2 sequences are MGHRA and YSYEKL. The CDR3 runs to 17 residues. Germline trimming cut 4 bases from V and 1 base from J; bases unmatched to any gene: 12.

V and J are TRBV4-1 and TRBJ2-7; TRBD1 agrees at 8 bases. Sample: PBMCs or T cells enriched from blood (not recorded which). The TCR originated in a man younger than 45 who had recovered from COVID-19. The CDR3 protein is CASSLTASGQGSYEQYF. CDR3 sequence (DNA): TGCGCCAGCAGCCTCACGGCATCCGGACAGGGATCCTACGAGCAGTACTTC.